One and the same sample provided the 26 T cell receptor beta chains below, sequenced in a study of CD8 T cells in Susac syndrome. The RNA input was about 0.5 to 1 ug, and it was reverse transcribed with random hexamers. MiXCR, applied by TCRdb to the immunoSEQ multiplex PCR reads, yields one record per CDR3 protein. The table includes 150,000 to 200,000 distinct CDR3 sequences, 95% detected once. Sequencing was performed on CD8+ T cells from PBMCs. The receptors stem from a human donor with multiple sclerosis.

The V gene is TRBV7-9, the J gene TRBJ2-7; D may be TRBD1 or TRBD2 (5 bases each). CDR1 and CDR2 (germline): SEHNR, FQNEAQ (reference sequence). The V gene lost 4 bases and the J gene lost 2 bases, with 18 bases spanning the gap. The CDR3 has 16 amino acids. As DNA, the CDR3 is TGTGCCAGCAGCTCCGGTGGGGACCGACAGACCTACGAGCAGTACTTC. It encodes CASSSGGDRQTYEQYF. The full variable domain, rest sourced from reference TRBV7-9 and TRBJ2-7, is DTGVSQNPRHKITKRGQNVTFRCDPISEHNRLYWYRQTLGQGPEFLTYFQNEAQLEKSRLLSDRFSAERPKGSFSTLEIQRTEQGDSAMYLCASSSGGDRQTYEQYFGPGTRLTVT.

The chain combines TRBV19 with TRBJ2-7, with D uncertain. Trimming took off 6 bases at V and 3 bases at J, with 12 bases between the two ends. The CDR3 sequence is 13 residues long. CDR1 is LNHDA and CDR2 is SQIVND in the germline V gene (reference sequence). As DNA, the CDR3 is TGTGCCAGTAGCCCCCCCGGGCGCTACGAGCAGTACTTC. This sequence encodes CASSPPGRYEQYF.

This rearrangement joins TRBV12-3 or TRBV12-4 to TRBJ2-4; the D is unclear. Trimming stripped 8 bases from V and 5 bases from J, with 13 bases between. CDR3 length: 13 residues. The CDR3 is CASGPVRQNIQYF. For the CDR3, the DNA is TGTGCCAGCGGGCCCGTCCGCCAAAACATTCAGTACTTC.

V gene TRBV14 combines with J gene TRBJ2-3; D may be TRBD2 (6 bases). Between the trimmed V and J ends, which lost 2 bases and 6 bases, there was a span of 15 bases. CDR3 size: 15 residues. In germline, CDR1 is SGHDN, CDR2 FVKESK. In DNA, the CDR3 is TGTGCCAGCAGCCAAACCAGCGGGCTGGGTGATACGCAGTATTTT. The encoded protein is CASSQTSGLGDTQYF.

J is TRBJ2-4 and V is TRBV2; D perhaps matches TRBD1 (6 bases). Trimming took 3 bases from V and 3 from J, leaving 9 bases between them. Germline V CDR1 and CDR2: SNHLY, FYNNEI. The CDR3 runs to 14 residues. Here the CDR3 reads CASSDRGGKNIQYF. CDR3 bases: TGTGCCAGCAGTGACAGGGGTGGCAAAAACATTCAGTACTTC.

The V and J genes are TRBV27 and TRBJ2-7; 8 positions match TRBD2. Germline V gene data show CDR1 as MNHEY and CDR2 as SMNVEV (reference sequence). This CDR3 has 15 amino acids. The ends lost 2 bases at V and 2 bases at J; junction bases unmatched: 5. The CDR3 spells CASSLAGGFPYEQYF. The CDR3, as DNA: TGTGCCAGCAGTTTAGCGGGAGGCTTCCCCTACGAGCAGTACTTC.

The chain has TRBV2 and TRBJ1-2; no definite D call. This CDR3 is 13 amino acids long. V dropped 0 bases and J dropped 8 bases, with 10 bases sitting between them. Germline CDR1 SNHLY, CDR2 FYNNEI. The CDR3, as DNA: TGTGCCAGCAGTGAAGCTTTTCTCGGCGGCTACACCTTC. It translates to CASSEAFLGGYTF.

The J gene is TRBJ1-2, the V gene TRBV13, with D tentatively TRBD1 (5 bases). V was trimmed by 4 bases and J by 2 bases, leaving 14 bases between them. This CDR3 spans 15 amino acids. Germline loops: CDR1 PRHDT, CDR2 FYEKMQ (reference sequence). The CDR3 DNA follows: TGTGCCAGCAGCTACCAGCGGGAGGGGAACTATGGCTACACCTTC. Its protein is CASSYQREGNYGYTF.

The V gene is TRBV7-2, the J gene TRBJ1-5; D is unclear. V was trimmed by 1 base and J by 11 bases, leaving 9 bases between them. There are 12 residues in the CDR3. Germline V gene data show CDR1 as SGHTA and CDR2 as FQGNSA. This CDR3 is CASSLGDQTQHF. As DNA, the CDR3 is TGTGCCAGCAGCTTAGGAGACCAAACCCAGCATTTT. Filled out from reference TRBV7-2 and TRBJ1-5, the complete variable domain reads GAGVSQSPSNKVTEKGKDVELRCDPISGHTALYWYRQSLGQGLEFLIYFQGNSAPDKSGLPSDRFSAERTGGSVSTLTIQRTQQEDSAVYLCASSLGDQTQHFGDGTRLSIL.

The genes are TRBV29-1 and TRBJ2-7, with 9 bases fitting TRBD1. Germline values: CDR1 SQVTM, CDR2 ANQGSEA. This CDR3 spans 14 amino acids. V lost 3 bases, J lost 4 bases, and 7 bases stayed unmatched. The CDR3 DNA follows: TGCAGCGTTGAGTTGGGGACAGGGTTGTACGAGCAGTACTTC. Amino acid sequence: CSVELGTGLYEQYF.

This chain joins TRBV7-9 and TRBJ2-1, with 11 bases lining up with TRBD2. The CDR3 has 15 residues. The V segment lost 0 bases and the J segment 8 bases; nucleotides outside the gene matches: 3. The V gene's germline CDR1 is SEHNR and CDR2 FQNEAQ (reference sequence). CDR3 DNA: TGTGCCAGCAGCTTAGCGGCTAGCGGGAGGTATGAGCAGTTCTTC. It codes for CASSLAASGRYEQFF. Full variable domain (rest looked up from reference TRBV7-9 and TRBJ2-1): DTGVSQNPRHKITKRGQNVTFRCDPISEHNRLYWYRQTLGQGPEFLTYFQNEAQLEKSRLLSDRFSAERPKGSFSTLEIQRTEQGDSAMYLCASSLAASGRYEQFFGPGTRLTVL.

The rearrangement uses TRBV6-1 and TRBJ1-2; TRBD1 is a possible D gene (6 bases). The length of the CDR3 is 14 residues. V was pared by 6 bases and J by 6 bases, with 17 bases between. The germline CDR1 and CDR2 sequences are MNHNS and SASEGT. CDR3 DNA sequence: TGTGCCAGCAGAATATTAGCAGGGGCGGATGGCTACACCTTC. It translates to CASRILAGADGYTF.

The J gene is TRBJ1-2, the V gene TRBV10-3; unclear D gene. The germline V and J ends were trimmed by 3 bases and 4 bases, with 12 bases remaining between them. The CDR3 is made up of 14 amino acids. CDR1 is ENHRY and CDR2 is SYGVKD in the germline V gene. The CDR3 DNA follows: TGTGCCATCAGTGAATACGTAGGTGGCTATGGCTACACCTTC. This encodes CAISEYVGGYGYTF.

This sequence joins TRBV6-1 and TRBJ2-7; maybe TRBD2 (5 bases). The V gene's germline CDR1 is MNHNS and CDR2 SASEGT. This CDR3 is 13 amino acids long. Trimming took 1 base from V and 5 from J, leaving 9 bases between them. The CDR3 sequence is CASSEVLGDEQYF. The CDR3 nucleotides read TGTGCCAGCAGTGAAGTTCTGGGAGACGAGCAGTACTTC.

V is TRBV30 and J is TRBJ1-2; D not resolved. CDR3 length: 12 amino acids. Germline CDR1 and CDR2: GTSNPN and SVGIG (reference sequence). The germline V and J ends were trimmed by 5 bases and 1 base, with 8 bases remaining between them. CDR3 sequence (DNA): TGTGCCTGGGCCGACATTAACTATGGCTACACCTTC. This gives the protein CAWADINYGYTF. Complete variable domain (other parts from reference TRBV30 and TRBJ1-2): SQTIHQWPATLVQPVGSPLSLECTVEGTSNPNLYWYRQAAGRGLQLLFYSVGIGQISSEVPQNLSASRPQDRQFILSSKKLLLSDSGFYLCAWADINYGYTFGSGTRLTVV.

V and J are TRBV19 and TRBJ2-7; D call uncertain. CDR3 size: 11 residues. V shed 4 bases and J shed 3 bases, with 4 bases lying between them. The germline V gene has CDR1 LNHDA and CDR2 SQIVND (reference sequence). CDR3 loop: CASSSLYEQYF. Written as DNA, the CDR3 is TGTGCCAGTAGTAGCCTCTACGAGCAGTACTTC.

The chain uses TRBV20-1 and TRBJ1-6, with TRBD1 as a possible D gene (6 bases). The CDR3 spans 17 residues. CDR1 and CDR2 from the germline V gene are DFQATT and SNEGSKA (reference sequence). The ends were cut back, 4 bases at V and 8 bases at J, with 24 bases in the middle. The CDR3: CSANHPSGNEGDSPLHF. In DNA, the CDR3 is TGCAGTGCTAACCACCCTTCTGGGAATGAGGGGGATTCACCCCTCCACTTT.

The J gene is TRBJ1-1, the V gene TRBV29-1; no clear D gene. This CDR3 spans 12 amino acids. In germline, CDR1 is SQVTM, CDR2 ANQGSEA. The germline V and J ends were trimmed by 6 bases and 1 base, with 9 bases remaining between them. CDR3 loop: CSVIRENTEAFF. In DNA form, the CDR3 reads TGCAGCGTGATTCGGGAGAACACTGAAGCTTTCTTT.

The V and J genes are TRBV5-6 and TRBJ2-2; D assignment may be TRBD1 or TRBD2 (5 bases each). This CDR3 region has 14 residues. Trimming removed 4 bases at V and 6 bases at J, with 13 bases between. Germline V gene lookup returns CDR1 SGHDT and CDR2 YYEEEE. The CDR3 DNA sequence: TGTGCCAGCAGCGCCGGGACCGGAGCCGGGGAGCTGTTTTTT. Protein sequence: CASSAGTGAGELFF.

This clonotype was picked up one time. The rearrangement links TRBV29-1 to TRBJ2-3; D may be TRBD2 (5 bases). Germline CDR1 reads SQVTM; CDR2 reads ANQGSEA. The CDR3 runs 12 residues. The V and J ends lost 5 bases and 4 bases respectively, with 10 bases between them. For the CDR3, the DNA is TGCAGCGTTTTTTTGGAGGCAGATACGCAGTATTTT. Protein: CSVFLEADTQYF.

This chain joins TRBV29-1 and TRBJ1-1; unclear D gene. The CDR3 contains 12 residues. Trimming cost V 5 bases and J 2 bases, with 9 bases left between them. The germline CDR1 and CDR2 sequences are SQVTM and ANQGSEA. DNA of the CDR3: TGCAGCGTTTGGGCAGCTAACACTGAAGCTTTCTTT. The encoded protein is CSVWAANTEAFF.

The chain links TRBV4-1 to TRBJ2-2, with a weak D call TRBD1 (5 bases). The CDR3 totals 15 residues. CDR1 and CDR2 from the germline V gene are MGHRA and YSYEKL. Trimming cost V 1 base and J 5 bases, with 11 bases left between them. CDR3 amino acids: CASSQGAGRTGELFF. In nucleotides, the CDR3 is TGCGCCAGCAGCCAAGGGGCAGGGCGGACCGGGGAGCTGTTTTTT.

The V gene is TRBV20-1, the J gene TRBJ1-5; D remains unclear. Germline V gene lookup returns CDR1 DFQATT and CDR2 SNEGSKA (reference sequence). CDR3 length equals 12 residues. V gave up 0 bases and J gave up 5 bases, with 5 bases separating them. The CDR3 here is CSARDGDQPQHF. The DNA of the CDR3 is TGCAGTGCTAGAGATGGGGATCAGCCCCAGCATTTT.

V gene TRBV12-3 or TRBV12-4 combines with J gene TRBJ2-7; 7 bases are a match to TRBD1. V trimming: 6 bases; J trimming: 2 bases; junction bases outside the gene matches: 7. The CDR3 covers 14 residues. Here the CDR3 reads CASSSTGSPYEQYF. The CDR3 DNA reads as TGTGCCAGCAGCTCGACAGGGTCTCCCTACGAGCAGTACTTC.

The chain joins TRBV4-1 to TRBJ2-7, with D possibly matching TRBD2 (6 bases). The CDR3 loop spans 15 amino acids. Looked up from germline, CDR1 is MGHRA and CDR2 is YSYEKL. V was pared by 3 bases and J by 1 base, with 13 bases between. This chain's CDR3 is CASSHDGRGSYEQYF. The CDR3 nucleotides are TGCGCCAGCAGCCATGACGGGAGAGGGTCCTACGAGCAGTACTTC.

The chain uses TRBV20-1 and TRBJ1-2; 7 bases fit TRBD1. This CDR3 is 14 amino acids long. In germline, CDR1 is DFQATT, CDR2 SNEGSKA (reference sequence). V lost 4 bases, J lost 1 base, and 6 bases stayed unmatched. CDR3 sequence reads: CSANRGGGNYGYTF. CDR3 nucleotides: TGCAGTGCTAACAGGGGAGGGGGTAACTATGGCTACACCTTC.